The present T cell receptor beta chain was sequenced within a study of blood T cell repertoires in COVID-19. The wider study: T cells, B-cell-depleted T cells, or PBMCs provided the cDNA or gDNA that served as material.

Germline values: CDR1 LGHNA, CDR2 YSLEER. The CDR3 runs to 16 residues. J was trimmed by 4 bases and V by 0 bases; bases with no gene match: 8. Sequencing used immunoSEQ multiplex PCR; TCRdb keeps in-frame clones, though not all of them. The table has 72,000 or so clones, 80% to 95% seen once; the top ten hold roughly 0.72%. This TCR derives from an elderly woman with acute or convalescent COVID-19. The chain couples TRBV4-3 to TRBJ1-2; 7 bases are a match to TRBD1. Sequenced material: peripheral blood. The CDR3 is CASSQDRDSTSYGYTF. CDR3 DNA: TGCGCCAGCAGCCAAGACCGGGACAGCACTTCCTATGGCTACACCTTC.